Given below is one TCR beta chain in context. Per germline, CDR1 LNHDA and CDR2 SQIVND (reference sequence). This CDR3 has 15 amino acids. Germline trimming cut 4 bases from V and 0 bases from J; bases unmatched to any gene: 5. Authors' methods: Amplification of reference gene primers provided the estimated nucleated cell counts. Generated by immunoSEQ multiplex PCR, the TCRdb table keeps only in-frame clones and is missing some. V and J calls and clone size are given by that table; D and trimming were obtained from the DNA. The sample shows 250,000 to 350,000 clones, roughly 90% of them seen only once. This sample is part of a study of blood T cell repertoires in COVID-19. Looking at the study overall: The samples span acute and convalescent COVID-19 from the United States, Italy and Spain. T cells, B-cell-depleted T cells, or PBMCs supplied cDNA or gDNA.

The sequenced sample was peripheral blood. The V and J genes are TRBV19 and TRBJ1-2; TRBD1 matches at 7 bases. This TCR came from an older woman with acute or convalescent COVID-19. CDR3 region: CASSRDREANYGYTF. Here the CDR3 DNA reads TGTGCCAGTAGTAGAGACAGGGAGGCTAACTATGGCTACACCTTC.